This T cell receptor (beta chain) was recorded in a study of shared clonotypes between healthy human individuals. General study points: Naive subsets typically showed greater estimated richness than memory subsets.

Remarks on this clone: The antigen remains undetermined.

Cells designated naive CD8 were CD45RO-negative and were positively selected for CCR7, with terminally differentiated effector memory CD45RA+ cells excluded. Deep-level settings were used for running the assay. Generated by immunoSEQ multiplex PCR, the TCRdb table keeps only in-frame clones and is missing some. The sample includes roughly 2 million clones, roughly 94% of them seen just once. The origin of this receptor is a young man in good health. The specimen sequenced was naive CD8+ T cells sorted from blood.

Here the CDR3 DNA reads TGCGCCAGCGGACAGGTTAGCTCCTACGAGCAGTACTTC. Protein sequence: CASGQVSSYEQYF. This chain connects TRBV5-1 to TRBJ2-7; 7 positions agree with TRBD1. Germline V gives CDR1 SGHRS, CDR2 YFSETQ. After removal of 7 bases from V and 0 bases from J, the junction contained 4 bases not matched to a gene. The CDR3 sequence is 13 residues long.